These T cell receptor beta chains were read from a single sample in a study of tissue T cells after allogeneic stem cell transplantation. TCRdb's table, derived via immunoSEQ multiplex PCR, lists solely in-frame clones and lacks some. The sample lists 9,000 to 10,000 clones, roughly 66% occurring once. Source: tissue from the jejunum, taken at autopsy. The source is a woman aged 18 to 55 with breast cancer. Each CDR3 is given with its conserved first and last residue. The order of the fields is V gene, CDR3 length, clone size, D gene, J gene, CDR3 DNA, CDR3 protein. The D gene is left open where the match is weak. Rows give clone size only sometimes, using once, few, many, or a class for an expanded clone.

v_call: TRBV19
cdr3_length: 15
clone_size: NA
d_call: NA
j_call: TRBJ1-2
cdr3_nt: TGTGCCAGTAGTACCCGGGACATCCTGAACTATGGCTACACCTTC
cdr3_aa: CASSTRDILNYGYTF

v_call: TRBV28
cdr3_length: 14
clone_size: once
d_call: NA
j_call: TRBJ1-5
cdr3_nt: TGTGCCAGCAGTGCGGCCTTTAGCAATCAGCCCCAGCATTTT
cdr3_aa: CASSAAFSNQPQHF

v_call: TRBV6-5
cdr3_length: 14
clone_size: NA
d_call: TRBD1
j_call: TRBJ2-1
cdr3_nt: TGTGCCAGCAGTTCACAGGGGGCCCACAATGAGCAGTTCTTC
cdr3_aa: CASSSQGAHNEQFF

v_call: TRBV18
cdr3_length: 14
clone_size: NA
d_call: TRBD1
j_call: TRBJ1-2
cdr3_nt: TGTGCCAGCTCACCCTCGGGACAGGGGGATGGCTACACCTTC
cdr3_aa: CASSPSGQGDGYTF

v_call: TRBV4-2
cdr3_length: 17
clone_size: medium-sized
d_call: NA
j_call: TRBJ2-5
cdr3_nt: TGTGCCAGCAGCCAAGAACCCTTGGCAGCGGAGCAAGAGACCCAGTACTTC
cdr3_aa: CASSQEPLAAEQETQYF

v_call: TRBV4-3
cdr3_length: 15
clone_size: NA
d_call: NA
j_call: TRBJ2-1
cdr3_nt: TGCGCCAGCAGCCAGTGGGGGGGCGGGTACAATGAGCAGTTCTTC
cdr3_aa: CASSQWGGGYNEQFF

v_call: TRBV3-1/TRBV3-2
cdr3_length: 15
clone_size: NA
d_call: NA
j_call: TRBJ1-4
cdr3_nt: TGTGCCAGCACCCTCTCAGTCGCAACTAATGAAAAACTGTTTTTT
cdr3_aa: CASTLSVATNEKLFF

v_call: TRBV3-1/TRBV3-2
cdr3_length: 15
clone_size: NA
d_call: NA
j_call: TRBJ1-2
cdr3_nt: TGTGCCAGCAGCCAAGATTTAGGGGGGGACTATGGCTACACCTTC
cdr3_aa: CASSQDLGGDYGYTF

v_call: TRBV27
cdr3_length: 13
clone_size: NA
d_call: TRBD1
j_call: TRBJ1-5
cdr3_nt: TGTGCCAGCAGTATCGACAGGGAGAGGCCCCAGCATTTT
cdr3_aa: CASSIDRERPQHF

v_call: TRBV4-3
cdr3_length: 15
clone_size: NA
d_call: NA
j_call: TRBJ1-2
cdr3_nt: TGCGCCAGCAGCCGAGACAACACAGTAAACTATGGCTACACCTTC
cdr3_aa: CASSRDNTVNYGYTF

v_call: TRBV19
cdr3_length: 16
clone_size: NA
d_call: TRBD1
j_call: TRBJ2-4
cdr3_nt: TGTGCCAGTAGTATCGTCTACAGGGGGGTAGGAGACATTCAGTACTTC
cdr3_aa: CASSIVYRGVGDIQYF

v_call: TRBV6-6
cdr3_length: 13
clone_size: NA
d_call: NA
j_call: TRBJ2-7
cdr3_nt: TGTGCCAGCAGTTATGAACTGACGAGCGAGCAGTACTTC
cdr3_aa: CASSYELTSEQYF

v_call: TRBV27
cdr3_length: 14
clone_size: NA
d_call: NA
j_call: TRBJ2-5
cdr3_nt: TGTGCCAGCAGTCCCCGGGCGGTGGGAGAGACCCAGTACTTC
cdr3_aa: CASSPRAVGETQYF

v_call: TRBV7-9
cdr3_length: 16
clone_size: NA
d_call: NA
j_call: TRBJ1-6
cdr3_nt: TGTGCCAGCAGCTTTTTCGGGAGCTCCTATAATTCACCCCTCCACTTT
cdr3_aa: CASSFFGSSYNSPLHF

v_call: TRBV6-2/TRBV6-3
cdr3_length: 17
clone_size: NA
d_call: NA
j_call: TRBJ2-2
cdr3_nt: TGTGCCAGCAGTTACTTCCCGGGAACGGGAGACACCGGGGAGCTGTTTTTT
cdr3_aa: CASSYFPGTGDTGELFF

v_call: TRBV7-2
cdr3_length: 14
clone_size: few
d_call: TRBD2
j_call: TRBJ2-7
cdr3_nt: TGTGCCAGCAGCCCCTCTAGCGGTCCTCACGAGCAGTACTTC
cdr3_aa: CASSPSSGPHEQYF

v_call: TRBV10-3
cdr3_length: 17
clone_size: NA
d_call: TRBD2
j_call: TRBJ2-5
cdr3_nt: TGTGCCATCAGTGTGGGCCTCGGGACTAGCGGCCAAGAGACCCAGTACTTC
cdr3_aa: CAISVGLGTSGQETQYF

v_call: TRBV7-5
cdr3_length: 17
clone_size: NA
d_call: NA
j_call: TRBJ1-4
cdr3_nt: TGTGTCAGAAGCTTAGGTTTCGGCCTTGAGGCTAATGAAAAACTGTTTTTT
cdr3_aa: CVRSLGFGLEANEKLFF

v_call: TRBV29-1
cdr3_length: 13
clone_size: NA
d_call: TRBD1
j_call: TRBJ2-5
cdr3_nt: TGCAGCGTCCTCGGACAGGGCCAAGAGACCCAGTACTTC
cdr3_aa: CSVLGQGQETQYF

v_call: TRBV20-1
cdr3_length: 10
clone_size: NA
d_call: NA
j_call: TRBJ2-1
cdr3_nt: TGCAGTGCCGCAGGCAATGAGCAGTTCTTC
cdr3_aa: CSAAGNEQFF

v_call: TRBV4-2
cdr3_length: 15
clone_size: medium-sized
d_call: NA
j_call: TRBJ1-4
cdr3_nt: TGTGCCAGCAGCCAAGGCGGATTAACTAATGAAAAACTGTTTTTT
cdr3_aa: CASSQGGLTNEKLFF

v_call: TRBV7-9
cdr3_length: 14
clone_size: NA
d_call: NA
j_call: TRBJ1-3
cdr3_nt: TGTGCCAGCAGCTTAGGGATATCTGGAAACACCATATATTTT
cdr3_aa: CASSLGISGNTIYF

v_call: TRBV28
cdr3_length: 16
clone_size: NA
d_call: TRBD1
j_call: TRBJ1-4
cdr3_nt: TGTGCCAGCAGTTTATTGGGGGACAGGGGAAGAGAAAAACTGTTTTTT
cdr3_aa: CASSLLGDRGREKLFF

v_call: TRBV5-8
cdr3_length: 14
clone_size: NA
d_call: NA
j_call: TRBJ2-7
cdr3_nt: TGTGCCAGCAGCCATGTCGCGGGTCCCTACGAGCAGTACTTC
cdr3_aa: CASSHVAGPYEQYF

v_call: TRBV28
cdr3_length: 11
clone_size: NA
d_call: NA
j_call: TRBJ1-2
cdr3_nt: TGTGCCAGCAGGACGGTCTATGGCTACACCTTC
cdr3_aa: CASRTVYGYTF

v_call: TRBV5-4
cdr3_length: 16
clone_size: NA
d_call: TRBD2
j_call: TRBJ2-2
cdr3_nt: TGTGCCAGCAGGCGTGGACTAGCGGGAGACACCGGGGAGCTGTTTTTT
cdr3_aa: CASRRGLAGDTGELFF

v_call: TRBV30
cdr3_length: 18
clone_size: once
d_call: NA
j_call: TRBJ2-2
cdr3_nt: TGTGCCTGGACCCCCCTAAGGAGGGACGCAAGTCCCACCGGGGAGCTGTTTTTT
cdr3_aa: CAWTPLRRDASPTGELFF